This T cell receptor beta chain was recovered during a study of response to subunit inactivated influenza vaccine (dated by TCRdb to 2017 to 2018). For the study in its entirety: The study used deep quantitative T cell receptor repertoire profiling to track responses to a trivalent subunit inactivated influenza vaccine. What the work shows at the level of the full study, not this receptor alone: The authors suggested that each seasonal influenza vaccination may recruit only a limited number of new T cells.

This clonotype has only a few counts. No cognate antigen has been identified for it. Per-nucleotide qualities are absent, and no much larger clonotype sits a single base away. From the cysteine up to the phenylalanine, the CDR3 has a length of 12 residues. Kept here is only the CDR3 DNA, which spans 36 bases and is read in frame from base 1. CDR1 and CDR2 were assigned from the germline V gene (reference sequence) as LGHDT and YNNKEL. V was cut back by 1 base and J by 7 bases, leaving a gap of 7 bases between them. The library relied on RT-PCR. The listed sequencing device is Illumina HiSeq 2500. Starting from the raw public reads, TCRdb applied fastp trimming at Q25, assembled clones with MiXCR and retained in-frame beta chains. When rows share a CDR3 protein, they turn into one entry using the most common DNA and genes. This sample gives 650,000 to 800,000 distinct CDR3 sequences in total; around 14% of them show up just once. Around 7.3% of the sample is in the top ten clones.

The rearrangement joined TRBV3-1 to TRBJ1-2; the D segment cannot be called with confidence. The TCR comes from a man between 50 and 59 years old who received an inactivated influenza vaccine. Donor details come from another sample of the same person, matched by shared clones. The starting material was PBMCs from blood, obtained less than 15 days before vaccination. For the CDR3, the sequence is CASSQVRSGYTF. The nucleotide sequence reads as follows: TGTGCCAGCAGCCAAGTCCGCTCTGGCTACACCTTC.